The clone carrying this T cell receptor beta chain was seen only a few times. Its antigen is undetermined. Germline V gene lookup returns CDR1 SEHNR and CDR2 FQNEAQ (reference sequence). The CDR3 consists of 15 residues. V dropped 5 bases and J dropped 6; count of bases not matched to a gene: 13. Post-sort purity exceeded 95% for all sorted populations. This sample is drawn from a study of beta chain features in type 1 diabetes. Expressed TCRB transcripts got sequenced, as all isolated RNA was reverse transcribed. Profiled with immunoSEQ multiplex PCR; TCRdb holds only in-frame clones, not every one. The repertoire holds 120,000 to 150,000 clones, with about 7% as singletons. General study points: Reads derived from cDNA could over-represent cells showing high TCR expression.

Sequenced: central memory CD4+ T cells from blood. The TCR sequence derives from a woman in her twenties or thirties in good health. V gene TRBV7-9 combines with J gene TRBJ2-7; 7 bases map to TRBD2. The CDR3 here is CASSPGLAVRPEQYF. CDR3 DNA: TGTGCCAGCAGCCCGGGTCTAGCGGTTAGACCCGAGCAGTACTTC.